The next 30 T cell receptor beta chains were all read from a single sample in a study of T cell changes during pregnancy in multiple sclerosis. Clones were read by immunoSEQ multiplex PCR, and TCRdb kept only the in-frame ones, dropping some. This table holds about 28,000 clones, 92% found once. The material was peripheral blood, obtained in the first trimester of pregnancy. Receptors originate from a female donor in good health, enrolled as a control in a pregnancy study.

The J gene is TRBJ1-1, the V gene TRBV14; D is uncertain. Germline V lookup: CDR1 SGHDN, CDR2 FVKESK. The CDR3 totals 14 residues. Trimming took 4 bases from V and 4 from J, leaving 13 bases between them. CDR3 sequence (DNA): TGTGCCAGCAGCCCTATTTTTGGCGGCACTGAAGCTTTCTTT. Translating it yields CASSPIFGGTEAFF. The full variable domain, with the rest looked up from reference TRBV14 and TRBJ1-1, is EAGVTQFPSHSVIEKGQTVTLRCDPISGHDNLYWYRRVMGKEIKFLLHFVKESKQDESGMPNNRFLAERTGGTYSTLKVQPAELEDSGVYFCASSPIFGGTEAFFGQGTRLTVV.

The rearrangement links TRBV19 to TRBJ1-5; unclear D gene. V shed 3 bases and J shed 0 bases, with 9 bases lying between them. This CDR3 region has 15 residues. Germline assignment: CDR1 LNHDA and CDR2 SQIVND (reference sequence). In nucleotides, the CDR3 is TGTGCCAGTAGTATTTTCGGAGATAGCAATCAGCCCCAGCATTTT. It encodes CASSIFGDSNQPQHF. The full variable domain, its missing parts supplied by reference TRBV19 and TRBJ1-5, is DGGITQSPKYLFRKEGQNVTLSCEQNLNHDAMYWYRQDPGQGLRLIYYSQIVNDFQKGDIAEGYSVSREKKESFPLTVTSAQKNPTAFYLCASSIFGDSNQPQHFGDGTRLSIL.

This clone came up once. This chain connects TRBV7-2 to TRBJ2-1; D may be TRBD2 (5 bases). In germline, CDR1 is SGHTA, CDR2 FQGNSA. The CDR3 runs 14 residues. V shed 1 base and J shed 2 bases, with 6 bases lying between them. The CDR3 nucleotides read TGTGCCAGCAGCTTAGTCGGGACCTACAATGAGCAGTTCTTC. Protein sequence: CASSLVGTYNEQFF.

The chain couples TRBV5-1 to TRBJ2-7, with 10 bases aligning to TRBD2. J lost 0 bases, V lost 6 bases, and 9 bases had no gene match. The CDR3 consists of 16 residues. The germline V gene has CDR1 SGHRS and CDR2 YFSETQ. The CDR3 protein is CASMSSGGSSSYEQYF. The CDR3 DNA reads TGCGCCAGCATGAGTAGCGGGGGGTCGAGCTCCTACGAGCAGTACTTC.

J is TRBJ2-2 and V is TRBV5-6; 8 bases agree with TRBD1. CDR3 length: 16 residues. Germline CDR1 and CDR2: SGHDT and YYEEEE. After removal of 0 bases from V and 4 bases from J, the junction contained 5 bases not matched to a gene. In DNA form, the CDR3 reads TGTGCCAGCAGCTTGGAGTTCGGGACAGGCACCGGGGAGCTGTTTTTT. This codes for CASSLEFGTGTGELFF.

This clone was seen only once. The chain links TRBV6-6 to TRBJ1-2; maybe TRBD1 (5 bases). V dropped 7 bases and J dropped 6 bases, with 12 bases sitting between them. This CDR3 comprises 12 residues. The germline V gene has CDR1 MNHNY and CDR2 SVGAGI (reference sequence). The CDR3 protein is CASTGQWNGYTF. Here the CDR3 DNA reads TGTGCCAGCACCGGACAATGGAATGGCTACACCTTC.

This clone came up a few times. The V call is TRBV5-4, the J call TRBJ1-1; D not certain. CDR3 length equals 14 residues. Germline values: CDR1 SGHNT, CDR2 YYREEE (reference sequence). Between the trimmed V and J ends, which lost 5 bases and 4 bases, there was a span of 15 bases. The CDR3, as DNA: TGTGCCAGCAGTGGCCCCTTGGGAGTCACTGAAGCTTTCTTT. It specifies CASSGPLGVTEAFF.

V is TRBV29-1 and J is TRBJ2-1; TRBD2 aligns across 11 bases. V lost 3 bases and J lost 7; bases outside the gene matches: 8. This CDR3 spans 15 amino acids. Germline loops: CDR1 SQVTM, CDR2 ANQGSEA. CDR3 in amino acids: CSVEVLVAGGNEQFF. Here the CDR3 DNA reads TGCAGCGTTGAGGTTCTCGTAGCGGGAGGGAATGAGCAGTTCTTC.

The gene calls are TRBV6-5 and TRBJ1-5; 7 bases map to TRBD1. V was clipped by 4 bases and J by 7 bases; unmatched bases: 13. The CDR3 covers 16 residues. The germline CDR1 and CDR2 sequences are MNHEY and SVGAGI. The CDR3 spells CASSLSPGGGRQPQHF. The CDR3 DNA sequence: TGTGCCAGCAGTTTATCTCCTGGAGGGGGCAGGCAGCCCCAGCATTTT.

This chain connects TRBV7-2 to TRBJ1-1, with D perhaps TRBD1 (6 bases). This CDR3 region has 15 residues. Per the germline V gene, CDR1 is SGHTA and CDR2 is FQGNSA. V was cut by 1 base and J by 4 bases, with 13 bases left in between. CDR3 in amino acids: CASSLEGGTGTEAFF. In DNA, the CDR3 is TGTGCCAGCAGCTTAGAGGGGGGGACCGGCACTGAAGCTTTCTTT.

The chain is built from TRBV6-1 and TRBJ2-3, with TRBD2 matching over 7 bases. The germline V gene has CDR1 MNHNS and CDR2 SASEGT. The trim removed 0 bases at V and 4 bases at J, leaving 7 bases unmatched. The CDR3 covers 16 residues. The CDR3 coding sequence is TGTGCCAGCAGTGAAGCGGGCGGGAGTATCGCAGATACGCAGTATTTT. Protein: CASSEAGGSIADTQYF.

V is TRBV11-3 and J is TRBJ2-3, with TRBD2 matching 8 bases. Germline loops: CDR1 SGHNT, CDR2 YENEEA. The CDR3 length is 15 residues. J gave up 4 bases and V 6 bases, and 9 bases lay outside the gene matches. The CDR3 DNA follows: TGTGCCAGCAGTTTGACGGGGGGGTACTCAGATACGCAGTATTTT. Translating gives CASSLTGGYSDTQYF. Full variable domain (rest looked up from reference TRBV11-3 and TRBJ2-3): EAGVVQSPRYKIIEKKQPVAFWCNPISGHNTLYWYLQNLGQGPELLIRYENEEAVDDSQLPKDRFSAERLKGVDSTLKIQPAELGDSAVYLCASSLTGGYSDTQYFGPGTRLTVL.

CDR3 in DNA: TGTGCCAGCAGCTATATAGCGGGGGAATACGAGCAGTACTTC. Protein: CASSYIAGEYEQYF. The V call is TRBV5-6, the J call TRBJ2-7, with 9 bases fitting TRBD2. Germline-derived CDR1 and CDR2 are SGHDT and YYEEEE. The V and J ends lost 3 bases and 4 bases, in that order; junction bases with no gene match: 5. CDR3 length: 14 residues. The entire variable domain, with the rest obtained from reference TRBV5-6 and TRBJ2-7, is as follows: DAGVTQSPTHLIKTRGQQVTLRCSPKSGHDTVSWYQQALGQGPQFIFQYYEEEERQRGNFPDRFSGHQFPNYSSELNVNALLLGDSALYLCASSYIAGEYEQYFGPGTRLTVT.

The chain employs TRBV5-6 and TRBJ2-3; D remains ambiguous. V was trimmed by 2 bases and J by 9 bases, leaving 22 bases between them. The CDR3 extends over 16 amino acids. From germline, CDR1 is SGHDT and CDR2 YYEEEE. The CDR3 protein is CASSFVSVRRNLTQYF. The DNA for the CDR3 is TGTGCCAGCAGCTTTGTCAGCGTGCGCCGGAATTTGACGCAGTATTTT.

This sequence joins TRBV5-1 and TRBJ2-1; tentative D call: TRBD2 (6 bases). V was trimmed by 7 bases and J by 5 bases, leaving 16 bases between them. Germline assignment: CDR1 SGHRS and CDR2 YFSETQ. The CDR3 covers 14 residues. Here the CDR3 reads CASGLAGRNNEQFF. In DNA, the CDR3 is TGCGCCAGCGGCCTCGCGGGACGGAACAATGAGCAGTTCTTC. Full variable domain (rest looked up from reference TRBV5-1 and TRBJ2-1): KAGVTQTPRYLIKTRGQQVTLSCSPISGHRSVSWYQQTPGQGLQFLFEYFSETQRNKGNFPGRFSGRQFSNSRSEMNVSTLELGDSALYLCASGLAGRNNEQFFGPGTRLTVL.

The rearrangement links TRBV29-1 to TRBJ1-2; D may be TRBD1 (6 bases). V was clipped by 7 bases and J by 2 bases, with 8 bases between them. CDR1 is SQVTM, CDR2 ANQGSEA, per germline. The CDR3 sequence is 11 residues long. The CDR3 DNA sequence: TGCAGCGCCGGACAGAACTATGGCTACACCTTC. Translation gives CSAGQNYGYTF.

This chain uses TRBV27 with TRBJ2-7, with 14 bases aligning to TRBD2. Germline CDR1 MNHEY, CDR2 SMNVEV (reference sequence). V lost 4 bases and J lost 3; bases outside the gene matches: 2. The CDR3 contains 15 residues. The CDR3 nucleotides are TGTGCCAGCAGTTCGGGACTAGCGGGGGACTACGAGCAGTACTTC. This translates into CASSSGLAGDYEQYF.

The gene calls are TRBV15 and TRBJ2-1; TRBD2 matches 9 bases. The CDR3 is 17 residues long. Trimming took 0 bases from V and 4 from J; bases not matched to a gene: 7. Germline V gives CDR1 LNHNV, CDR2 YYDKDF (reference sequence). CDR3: CATSRDLAGGKYNEQFF. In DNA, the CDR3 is TGTGCCACCAGCAGAGATCTGGCGGGAGGGAAATACAATGAGCAGTTCTTC.

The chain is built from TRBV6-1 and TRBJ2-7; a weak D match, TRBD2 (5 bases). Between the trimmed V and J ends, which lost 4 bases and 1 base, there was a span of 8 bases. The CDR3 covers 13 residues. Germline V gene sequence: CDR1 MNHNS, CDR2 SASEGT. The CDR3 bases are TGTGCCAGCAGTGTTGAGGGATCCTACGAGCAGTACTTC. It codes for CASSVEGSYEQYF.

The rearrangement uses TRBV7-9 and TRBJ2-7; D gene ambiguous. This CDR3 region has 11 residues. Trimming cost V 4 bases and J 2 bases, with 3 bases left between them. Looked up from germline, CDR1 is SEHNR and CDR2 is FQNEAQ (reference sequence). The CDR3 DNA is TGTGCCAGCAGCTCCACCTACGAGCAGTACTTC. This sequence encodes CASSSTYEQYF.

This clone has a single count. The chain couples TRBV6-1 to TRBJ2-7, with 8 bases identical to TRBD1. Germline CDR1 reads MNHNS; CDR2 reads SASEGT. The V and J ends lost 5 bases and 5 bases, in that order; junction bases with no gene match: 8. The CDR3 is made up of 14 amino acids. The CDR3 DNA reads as TGTGCCAGCAGTAAGGGACAGGATATCGACGAGCAGTACTTC. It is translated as CASSKGQDIDEQYF.

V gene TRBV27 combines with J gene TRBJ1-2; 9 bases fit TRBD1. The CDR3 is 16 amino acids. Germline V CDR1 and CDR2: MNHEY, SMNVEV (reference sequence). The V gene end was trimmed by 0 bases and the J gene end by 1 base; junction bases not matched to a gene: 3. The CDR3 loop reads CASSLSWDRVNYGYTF. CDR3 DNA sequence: TGTGCCAGCAGTTTATCTTGGGACAGGGTTAACTATGGCTACACCTTC.

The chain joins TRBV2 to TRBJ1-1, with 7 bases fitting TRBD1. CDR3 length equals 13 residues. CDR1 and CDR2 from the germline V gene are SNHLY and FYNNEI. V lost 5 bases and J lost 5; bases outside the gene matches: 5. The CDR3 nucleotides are TGTGCCAGCAGTCCTGCAGGGGGAACTGAAGCTTTCTTT. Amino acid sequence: CASSPAGGTEAFF.

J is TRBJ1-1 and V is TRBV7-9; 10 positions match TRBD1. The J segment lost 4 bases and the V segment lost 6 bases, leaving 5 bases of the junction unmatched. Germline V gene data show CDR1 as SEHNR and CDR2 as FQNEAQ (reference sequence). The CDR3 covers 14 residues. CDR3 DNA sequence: TGTGCCAGCAGACAGACAGGGGGCGGCACTGAAGCTTTCTTT. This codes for CASRQTGGGTEAFF.

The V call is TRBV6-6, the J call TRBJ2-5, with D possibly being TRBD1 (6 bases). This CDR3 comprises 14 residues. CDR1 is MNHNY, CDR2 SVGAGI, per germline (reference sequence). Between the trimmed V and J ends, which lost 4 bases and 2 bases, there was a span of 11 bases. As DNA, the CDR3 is TGTGCCAGCAGTTCCACAACAGGGCAAGAGACCCAGTACTTC. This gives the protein CASSSTTGQETQYF.

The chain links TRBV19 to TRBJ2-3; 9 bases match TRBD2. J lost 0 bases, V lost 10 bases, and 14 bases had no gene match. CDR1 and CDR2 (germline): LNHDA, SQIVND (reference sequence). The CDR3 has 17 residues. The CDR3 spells CATEPTSGDRSTDTQYF. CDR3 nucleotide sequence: TGTGCCACCGAGCCGACTAGCGGAGATAGAAGCACAGATACGCAGTATTTT. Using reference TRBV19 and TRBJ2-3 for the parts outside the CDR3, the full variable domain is DGGITQSPKYLFRKEGQNVTLSCEQNLNHDAMYWYRQDPGQGLRLIYYSQIVNDFQKGDIAEGYSVSREKKESFPLTVTSAQKNPTAFYLCATEPTSGDRSTDTQYFGPGTRLTVL.

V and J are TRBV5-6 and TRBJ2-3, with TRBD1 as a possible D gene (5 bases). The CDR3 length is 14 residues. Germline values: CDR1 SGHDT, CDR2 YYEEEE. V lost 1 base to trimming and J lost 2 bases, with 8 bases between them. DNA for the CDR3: TGTGCCAGCAGCTTGTGGGGCCACACAGATACGCAGTATTTT. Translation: CASSLWGHTDTQYF.

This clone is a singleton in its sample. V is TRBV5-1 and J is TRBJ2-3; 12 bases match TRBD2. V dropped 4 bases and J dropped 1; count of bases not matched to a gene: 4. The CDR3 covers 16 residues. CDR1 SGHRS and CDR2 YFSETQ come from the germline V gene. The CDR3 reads CASSPWTSGGTDTQYF. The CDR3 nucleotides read TGCGCCAGCAGCCCCTGGACTAGCGGGGGCACAGATACGCAGTATTTT.

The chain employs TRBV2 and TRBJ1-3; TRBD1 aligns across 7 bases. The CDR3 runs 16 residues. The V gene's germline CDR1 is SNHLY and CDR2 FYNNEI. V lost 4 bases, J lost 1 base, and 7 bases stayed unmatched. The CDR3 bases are TGTGCCAGCAGTGCCACACAGGGGTGGTCTGGAAACACCATATATTTT. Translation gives CASSATQGWSGNTIYF.

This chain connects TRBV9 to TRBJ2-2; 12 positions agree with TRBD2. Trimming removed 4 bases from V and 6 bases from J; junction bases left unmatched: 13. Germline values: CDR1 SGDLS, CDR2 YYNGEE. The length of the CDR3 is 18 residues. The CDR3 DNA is TGTGCCAGCAGCATCCCGGATGGGGGACTAGCGGGCCCCGGGGAGCTGTTTTTT. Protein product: CASSIPDGGLAGPGELFF.